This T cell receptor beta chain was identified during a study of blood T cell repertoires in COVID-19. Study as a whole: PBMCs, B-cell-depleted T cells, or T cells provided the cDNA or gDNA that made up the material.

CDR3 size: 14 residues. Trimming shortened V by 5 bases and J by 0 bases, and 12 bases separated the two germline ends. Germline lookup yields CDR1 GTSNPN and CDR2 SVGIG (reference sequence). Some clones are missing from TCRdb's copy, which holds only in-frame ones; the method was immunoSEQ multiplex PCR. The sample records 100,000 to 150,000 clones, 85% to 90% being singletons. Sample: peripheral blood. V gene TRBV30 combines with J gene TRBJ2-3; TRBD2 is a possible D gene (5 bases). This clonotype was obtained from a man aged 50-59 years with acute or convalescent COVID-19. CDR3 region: CAWLRPGSTDTQYF. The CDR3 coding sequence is TGTGCCTGGCTTCGACCGGGGAGCACAGATACGCAGTATTTT.